The clone carrying this T cell receptor beta chain was observed a few times. What it recognizes is unknown. These data originate in a study of T cell responses to AZD1222 COVID-19 vaccine. Findings and limits, study-wide: Unmutated variant regions are reportedly targeted by nearly half of spike-specific TCRs. Only 5 or 6 people who got AZD1222 tested seropositive at baseline. Among the donors, most were white British and more were female, and clonal diversity was possibly underestimated. With dominance at 160-218 and 743-854, vaccine-associated CD4 TCRs spanned spike.

Only in-frame clones appear in the TCRdb table, and some are missing; sequencing was by immunoSEQ multiplex PCR. The sample yields 90,000 to 120,000 clones, 80% to 95% seen once. The CDR3 covers 15 residues. V was cut by 2 bases and J by 7 bases, with 14 bases left in between. Germline CDR1 is MNHEY and CDR2 is SVGAGI. The material was peripheral blood, obtained 28 days after the second AZD1222 dose. This receptor was obtained from an adult who received the AZD1222 COVID-19 vaccine. The gene calls are TRBV6-5 and TRBJ1-4; D is uncertain. The CDR3 nucleotides read TGTGCCAGCAGTTACCAAGTCGGGAAGGGTGAAAAACTGTTTTTT. Its translation is CASSYQVGKGEKLFF.